One sample yielded the 22 T cell receptor beta chains listed below, sequenced in a study of blood T cell repertoires in COVID-19. TCRdb's copy holds only in-frame clones and misses some; the assay was immunoSEQ multiplex PCR. The sample consists of 120,000 to 150,000 clones, around 87% of them appearing once. What was sequenced was peripheral blood. Every receptor here comes from a man between 18 and 35 years old with COVID-19, enrolled during active disease.

This sequence joins TRBV25-1 and TRBJ2-2; D is undetermined. The germline gives CDR1 MGHDK, CDR2 SYGVNS. The CDR3 contains 13 residues. Trimming took off 10 bases at V and 0 bases at J, with 9 bases between the two ends. In DNA form, the CDR3 reads TGTGCCACCAGCCGGGCGAACACCGGGGAGCTGTTTTTT. Encoded protein: CATSRANTGELFF.

The chain has TRBV5-4 and TRBJ2-3; 11 bases align to TRBD2. Germline loops: CDR1 SGHNT, CDR2 YYREEE (reference sequence). The J segment lost 6 bases and the V segment lost 5 bases, leaving 8 bases of the junction unmatched. The CDR3 is made up of 15 amino acids. CDR3 region: CASSLLAGEVDTQYF. Written as DNA, the CDR3 is TGTGCCAGCAGTTTACTAGCGGGAGAGGTGGATACGCAGTATTTT.

CDR3 loop: CAWSSSLTGELFF. DNA of the CDR3: TGTGCCTGGAGTTCTAGTCTCACCGGGGAGCTGTTTTTT. This rearrangement joins TRBV30 to TRBJ2-2; D remains unclear. This CDR3 contains 13 residues. Per germline, CDR1 GTSNPN and CDR2 SVGIG (reference sequence). Trimming stripped 2 bases from V and 4 bases from J, with 8 bases between.

The V and J genes are TRBV7-2 and TRBJ2-7; D perhaps matches TRBD1 (5 bases). Germline loops: CDR1 SGHTA, CDR2 FQGNSA. Trimming stripped 6 bases from V and 0 bases from J, with 12 bases between. CDR3 length: 14 residues. The chain's CDR3 is CASSSGRDSYEQYF. CDR3 DNA sequence: TGTGCCAGCAGTTCCGGCAGGGACTCCTACGAGCAGTACTTC.

This sequence joins TRBV2 and TRBJ1-5; 8 bases line up with TRBD1. This CDR3 comprises 15 residues. Germline CDR1 is SNHLY and CDR2 is FYNNEI. Unmatched junction bases numbered 5, after V lost 7 bases and J lost 0 bases. The CDR3 here is CASNDRGYSNQPQHF. CDR3 nucleotides: TGTGCCAGCAATGACAGGGGTTATAGCAATCAGCCCCAGCATTTT.

The rearrangement links TRBV14 to TRBJ2-2, with D possibly being TRBD1 (6 bases). Germline V CDR1 and CDR2: SGHDN, FVKESK. The CDR3 contains 16 residues. The V end lost 0 bases, the J end lost 6 bases, and 14 bases lay between the germline ends. CDR3 in DNA: TGTGCCAGCAGCCAAGAAGGTCAGGGGTACCCCGGGGAGCTGTTTTTT. Its protein is CASSQEGQGYPGELFF. The full variable domain, with the rest looked up from reference TRBV14 and TRBJ2-2, is EAGVTQFPSHSVIEKGQTVTLRCDPISGHDNLYWYRRVMGKEIKFLLHFVKESKQDESGMPNNRFLAERTGGTYSTLKVQPAELEDSGVYFCASSQEGQGYPGELFFGEGSRLTVL.

The chain joins TRBV6-5 to TRBJ2-7; 9 bases agree with TRBD2. The V gene's germline CDR1 is MNHEY and CDR2 SVGAGI. V trimming: 7 bases; J trimming: 5 bases; junction bases outside the gene matches: 9. The CDR3 runs to 14 residues. The CDR3 loop is CASIGREGSHEQYF. CDR3 DNA sequence: TGTGCCAGCATCGGGCGGGAGGGCTCTCACGAGCAGTACTTC.

This chain links TRBV19 with TRBJ1-6; D is undetermined. CDR1 is LNHDA, CDR2 SQIVND, per germline (reference sequence). The germline V and J ends were trimmed by 3 bases and 4 bases, with 7 bases remaining between them. The CDR3 has 14 amino acids. This CDR3 reads CASSILAYNSPLHF. The CDR3 DNA sequence: TGTGCCAGTAGTATCTTGGCTTATAATTCACCCCTCCACTTT.

J is TRBJ2-1 and V is TRBV6-4; tentative D call: TRBD1 (6 bases). This CDR3 is built from 13 residues. Germline V gene sequence: CDR1 MRHNA, CDR2 SNTAGT. V was trimmed by 5 bases and J by 5 bases, leaving 10 bases between them. This chain's CDR3 is CASSSGDNNEQFF. CDR3 sequence (DNA): TGTGCCAGCAGTTCAGGGGATAACAATGAGCAGTTCTTC.

This clone showed up just a few times. This chain uses TRBV5-1 with TRBJ2-7, with 9 positions matching TRBD1. The CDR3 runs to 14 residues. Germline lookup yields CDR1 SGHRS and CDR2 YFSETQ. After removal of 0 bases from V and 2 bases from J, the junction contained 0 bases not matched to a gene. The CDR3, as DNA: TGCGCCAGCAGCTTGGGACAGGGGGCCTACGAGCAGTACTTC. It translates to CASSLGQGAYEQYF.

The chain couples TRBV28 to TRBJ1-5; no definite D call. The CDR3 runs 13 residues. Between the trimmed V and J ends, which lost 2 bases and 7 bases, there was a span of 9 bases. Germline V CDR1 and CDR2: MDHEN, SYDVKM. CDR3 coding DNA: TGTGCCAGCAGTTTAGAGACACGGCAGCCCCAGCATTTT. Protein sequence: CASSLETRQPQHF.

The CDR3 nucleotides read TGTGCCAGCAGCCAAGAAAATTCAGCGGGAAGCACAGATACGCAGTATTTT. Translating gives CASSQENSAGSTDTQYF. This chain links TRBV4-2 with TRBJ2-3; 7 positions match TRBD2. Germline loops: CDR1 LGHNA, CDR2 YNFKEQ. V gave up 0 bases and J gave up 0 bases; unmatched junction bases: 6. This CDR3 is 17 amino acids long.

This clone appeared a single time. The chain has TRBV7-2 and TRBJ2-2; 11 nucleotides align to TRBD2. CDR1 SGHTA and CDR2 FQGNSA come from the germline V gene. V lost 5 bases and J lost 4; bases outside the gene matches: 9. The CDR3 contains 17 residues. In DNA form, the CDR3 reads TGTGCCAGCAGCATTAGACTAGCGGGAAGTTCCACCGGGGAGCTGTTTTTT. Protein product: CASSIRLAGSSTGELFF.

The gene calls are TRBV7-6 and TRBJ2-3; 7 bases are a match to TRBD2. The CDR3 consists of 22 residues. In germline, CDR1 is SGHVS, CDR2 FNYEAQ. Germline trimming cut 4 bases from V and 4 bases from J; bases unmatched to any gene: 29. The CDR3 DNA reads TGTGCCAGCAGCTCACTCCCCCCGCTAGCGGATACCTTCCCCCGGGGCTCAGATACGCAGTATTTT. Its protein is CASSSLPPLADTFPRGSDTQYF.

The rearrangement links TRBV5-1 to TRBJ2-1; TRBD1 matches 7 bases. V trimming: 1 base; J trimming: 4 bases; junction bases outside the gene matches: 8. This CDR3 is 16 amino acids long. From germline, CDR1 is SGHRS and CDR2 YFSETQ. DNA of the CDR3: TGCGCCAGCAGCTTGTTAGGGGGCACGAGTTACAATGAGCAGTTCTTC. Amino acids: CASSLLGGTSYNEQFF. Looking up the rest from reference TRBV5-1 and TRBJ2-1 gives the full variable domain: KAGVTQTPRYLIKTRGQQVTLSCSPISGHRSVSWYQQTPGQGLQFLFEYFSETQRNKGNFPGRFSGRQFSNSRSEMNVSTLELGDSALYLCASSLLGGTSYNEQFFGPGTRLTVL.

The J gene is TRBJ2-7, the V gene TRBV13, with D perhaps TRBD1 (6 bases). Trimming stripped 0 bases from V and 6 bases from J, with 12 bases between. Per germline, CDR1 PRHDT and CDR2 FYEKMQ (reference sequence). This CDR3 has 14 residues. The CDR3 nucleotides read TGTGCCAGCAGCTTAGGGGACCTAGGGGGCGAGCAGTACTTC. As protein: CASSLGDLGGEQYF.

The CDR3 loop is CASSLDRGQVYEQYF. The CDR3 DNA follows: TGTGCCAGCAGCCTTGACAGGGGGCAAGTGTACGAGCAGTACTTC. J is TRBJ2-7 and V is TRBV7-6; 10 bases map to TRBD1. Germline V CDR1 and CDR2: SGHVS, FNYEAQ. This CDR3 contains 15 residues. V was clipped by 5 bases and J by 4 bases; unmatched bases: 8.

The chain joins TRBV2 to TRBJ1-2; D not resolved. V lost 7 bases and J 4 bases, leaving 13 bases between the germline ends. CDR3 size: 13 residues. CDR1 SNHLY and CDR2 FYNNEI come from the germline V gene. Here the CDR3 reads CASTEAVIYGYTF. The CDR3 DNA reads as TGTGCCAGCACCGAGGCAGTCATCTATGGCTACACCTTC.

This clone was detected only a few times. This chain links TRBV4-3 with TRBJ2-6; possible D gene TRBD1, 5 bases. CDR1 and CDR2 from the germline V gene are LGHNA and YSLEER. This CDR3 is 15 amino acids long. The V gene lost 0 bases and the J gene lost 3 bases, with 6 bases spanning the gap. The CDR3 reads CASSQDQGGANVLTF. The CDR3 coding sequence is TGCGCCAGCAGCCAAGATCAGGGTGGGGCCAACGTCCTGACTTTC.

The genes are TRBV13 and TRBJ2-1; no clear D gene. CDR3 size: 15 residues. The germline V gene has CDR1 PRHDT and CDR2 FYEKMQ (reference sequence). Trimming removed 3 bases from V and 0 bases from J, with 9 bases in between. In nucleotides, the CDR3 is TGTGCCAGCAGCTTTCGGTCCACCTCCTACAATGAGCAGTTCTTC. It yields the protein CASSFRSTSYNEQFF.

The rearrangement joins TRBV9 to TRBJ2-7; a weak D match, TRBD2 (5 bases). Trimming took 4 bases from V and 0 from J, leaving 14 bases between them. Germline values: CDR1 SGDLS, CDR2 YYNGEE. This CDR3 has 15 residues. CDR3 region: CASSPSPGSSYEQYF. The CDR3 DNA reads TGTGCCAGCAGCCCCTCCCCGGGAAGCTCCTACGAGCAGTACTTC.

This chain joins TRBV4-1 and TRBJ2-1, with 7 nucleotides matching TRBD1. The trim removed 3 bases at V and 4 bases at J, leaving 3 bases unmatched. The CDR3 consists of 14 residues. The germline CDR1 and CDR2 sequences are MGHRA and YSYEKL. The chain's CDR3 is CASSHRTGYNEQFF. The CDR3 DNA follows: TGCGCCAGCAGCCACAGGACAGGTTACAATGAGCAGTTCTTC.